This T cell receptor (beta chain) originates from a study of human T cells and chemical hapten exposure. Whole-study findings and limits: Versus controls, significantly more large CDR3 similarity clusters arose from expanded TCRs.

The time point is: patch test 2, 6 weeks after DPC sensitization. Treatment of the sample: therapeutic diphenylcyclopropenone sensitization with weekly scalp DPC. As regards this clonotype: Its antigen is not known.

In TCRdb, the RACE reads were re-called with MiXCR into one record per CDR3 protein. The sample lists about 70,000 distinct CDR3 sequences, 7.5% to 9.5% occurring once. V was pared by 1 base and J by 11 bases, with 4 bases of the junction left unmatched. The CDR3 is 13 residues long. The germline gives CDR1 SEHNR, CDR2 FQNEAQ (reference sequence). This specimen was whole blood, taken in connection with sensitization to the hapten diphenylcyclopropenone (DPC). The TCR originated in a woman between 50 and 59 years old with alopecia areata. Some clones in this sample may be carry-over from other donors' samples. This rearrangement joins TRBV7-9 to TRBJ1-5; 8 nucleotides match TRBD1. In nucleotides, the CDR3 is TGTGCCAGCAGCTTAGGACAGGGGCAGGCCCAGCATTTT. It is translated as CASSLGQGQAQHF.